These 12 T cell receptor beta chains came from one sample sequenced in a study of shared clonotypes between healthy human individuals. Sequencing was performed with immunoSEQ multiplex PCR; in TCRdb, only in-frame clones are kept and a portion is missing. Among approximately 2,000,000 clones listed, around 92% were seen once. The sequencing input was naive CD4+ T cells from PBMCs. Specified subset: CD45RA+ positively selected. These receptors came from a man between 18 and 29 years old in good health. Some clones in this sample may be carry-over from other donors' samples.

The J gene is TRBJ1-3, the V gene TRBV28; no definite D call. CDR3 length: 18 residues. Trimming took off 2 bases at V and 0 bases at J, with 17 bases between the two ends. Germline V gene data show CDR1 as MDHEN and CDR2 as SYDVKM. This CDR3 reads CASSLRRGKGGSGNTIYF. The CDR3 nucleotides read TGTGCCAGCAGTTTAAGGCGTGGGAAGGGCGGCTCTGGAAACACCATATATTTT.

The rearrangement uses TRBV19 and TRBJ2-1; D not certain. Trimming removed 2 bases at V and 9 bases at J, with 14 bases between. There are 14 residues in the CDR3. Germline CDR1 reads LNHDA; CDR2 reads SQIVND (reference sequence). The CDR3 loop reads CASSIQPLGSEQFF. The CDR3 bases are TGTGCCAGTAGTATACAGCCCCTCGGCAGTGAGCAGTTCTTC.

The V call is TRBV7-3, the J call TRBJ2-5, with D possibly matching TRBD1 (7 bases). CDR3 size: 15 residues. The germline V gene encodes CDR1 SGHTA and CDR2 FQGTGA. Deletions cut 2 bases from V and 3 bases from J, with 13 bases between. CDR3 DNA: TGTGCCAGCAGCTTATATGGCGGGACAGAAGAGACCCAGTACTTC. Its translation: CASSLYGGTEETQYF.

This CDR3 is CASQGYRETQYF. CDR3 nucleotides: TGTGCCAGCCAGGGATATCGGGAGACCCAGTACTTC. The chain has TRBV2 and TRBJ2-5; TRBD1 is a possible D gene (5 bases). Germline V gives CDR1 SNHLY, CDR2 FYNNEI. Trimming removed 8 bases from V and 5 bases from J, with 12 bases in between. The CDR3 runs 12 residues.

The V gene is TRBV19, the J gene TRBJ1-2; D remains unclear. V was trimmed by 5 bases and J by 4 bases, leaving 14 bases between them. The CDR3 runs 14 residues. CDR1 and CDR2 from the germline V gene are LNHDA and SQIVND (reference sequence). CDR3 sequence (DNA): TGTGCCAGTAGTTCCTTGGACCTGAGCTATGGCTACACCTTC. This encodes CASSSLDLSYGYTF. The full variable domain, rest sourced from reference TRBV19 and TRBJ1-2, is DGGITQSPKYLFRKEGQNVTLSCEQNLNHDAMYWYRQDPGQGLRLIYYSQIVNDFQKGDIAEGYSVSREKKESFPLTVTSAQKNPTAFYLCASSSLDLSYGYTFGSGTRLTVV.

V gene TRBV2 combines with J gene TRBJ2-2; 7 bases align to TRBD1. V dropped 8 bases and J dropped 7; count of bases not matched to a gene: 13. Germline V gene sequence: CDR1 SNHLY, CDR2 FYNNEI. This CDR3 spans 15 amino acids. CDR3 sequence reads: CASAVEGYRGGELFF. For the CDR3, the DNA is TGTGCCAGCGCTGTTGAGGGGTACAGGGGCGGGGAGCTGTTTTTT.

CDR3 amino acids: CASSSGLNSYEQYF. CDR3 nucleotide sequence: TGCGCCAGCAGCTCGGGACTAAACTCCTACGAGCAGTACTTC. This sequence joins TRBV5-1 and TRBJ2-7; 7 positions match TRBD2. J gave up 0 bases and V 3 bases, and 3 bases lay outside the gene matches. Germline V gene sequence: CDR1 SGHRS, CDR2 YFSETQ. CDR3 length: 14 amino acids.

This rearrangement joins TRBV28 to TRBJ2-3, with TRBD2 identical over 7 bases. Unmatched junction bases numbered 5, after V lost 3 bases and J lost 5 bases. The CDR3 contains 14 residues. The germline V gene encodes CDR1 MDHEN and CDR2 SYDVKM. Here the CDR3 DNA reads TGTGCCAGCAGTTTCCACGGGAGGAAAGATACGCAGTATTTT. This sequence encodes CASSFHGRKDTQYF.

About this clone itself: Other DNA sequences of this sample code for an identical CDR3. The rearrangement links TRBV5-1 to TRBJ2-1; 7 nucleotides match TRBD1. CDR1 is SGHRS and CDR2 is YFSETQ in the germline V gene. CDR3 length equals 13 residues. J lost 4 bases, V lost 7 bases, and 5 bases had no gene match. In DNA, the CDR3 is TGCGCCAGCTCCCGGGACAGTTACAATGAGCAGTTCTTC. It translates to CASSRDSYNEQFF.

The J gene is TRBJ1-5, the V gene TRBV30; TRBD1 matches at 8 bases. J lost 5 bases, V lost 4 bases, and 10 bases had no gene match. Germline V gene sequence: CDR1 GTSNPN, CDR2 SVGIG (reference sequence). The CDR3 runs to 15 residues. The DNA for the CDR3 is TGTGCCTGGACACGACCGGGACAGGCAGATCAGCCCCAGCATTTT. It is translated as CAWTRPGQADQPQHF. Combining the CDR3 with reference TRBV30 and TRBJ1-5 gives the whole variable domain SQTIHQWPATLVQPVGSPLSLECTVEGTSNPNLYWYRQAAGRGLQLLFYSVGIGQISSEVPQNLSASRPQDRQFILSSKKLLLSDSGFYLCAWTRPGQADQPQHFGDGTRLSIL.

This clone appeared a few times. Other DNA sequences within the sample encode an identical CDR3. This chain joins TRBV30 and TRBJ1-1; a weak D match, TRBD1 (6 bases). From germline, CDR1 is GTSNPN and CDR2 SVGIG (reference sequence). Trimming removed 1 base at V and 4 bases at J, with 10 bases between. CDR3 length: 13 amino acids. The CDR3 nucleotides are TGTGCCTGGAGTGGGCAGGGGATCACTGAAGCTTTCTTT. It is translated as CAWSGQGITEAFF. The full variable domain, rest sourced from reference TRBV30 and TRBJ1-1, is SQTIHQWPATLVQPVGSPLSLECTVEGTSNPNLYWYRQAAGRGLQLLFYSVGIGQISSEVPQNLSASRPQDRQFILSSKKLLLSDSGFYLCAWSGQGITEAFFGQGTRLTVV.

As concerns this clone: One junction end does not reproduce the germline sequence, and a read error may be involved. Other DNA sequences in the same sample also yield this CDR3. The V call is TRBV20-1, the J call TRBJ2-3; D is unresolved. The CDR3 consists of 11 residues. Germline lookup yields CDR1 DFQATT and CDR2 SNEGSKA (reference sequence). The CDR3 here is CSAPFRDTQYF. CDR3 DNA sequence: TGCAGTGCACCGTTTAGAGATACACAGTATTTT.